This T cell receptor (beta chain) was profiled in a study of early T cells in non-severe SARS-CoV-2 infection. Study-level information: The input, bulk RNA from unsorted whole blood, was sequenced, and chains were unpaired. Whole-study results and caveats: Private and CD4 specificities were missed by VDJdb matching, which favored anti-spike CD8 responses.

Separate cDNA molecules each had unique molecular identifiers attached to them. MiXCR, run by TCRdb on the 5' RACE reads, gives a single entry per CDR3 protein. There are 63,000 or so distinct CDR3 sequences in the sample; 12% occur only once, and around 6.3% lies in the top ten. CDR3 length equals 13 residues. Between the trimmed V and J ends, which lost 4 bases and 3 bases, there was a span of 7 bases. Germline assignment: CDR1 LGHDT and CDR2 YNNKEL (reference sequence). As concerns this clonotype: What it recognizes is unknown.

This TCR was sampled from an adult who was a healthcare worker with PCR-confirmed SARS-CoV-2 infection or an uninfected control (not recorded which). Specimen: whole blood. This chain joins TRBV3-1 and TRBJ1-5, with D unclear. The chain's CDR3 is CASSPRNNQPQHF. Written as DNA, the CDR3 is TGTGCCAGCAGCCCAAGGAACAATCAGCCCCAGCATTTT.